This TCR beta chain was found in a study of somatic mutations in cytotoxic T cells in rheumatoid arthritis. Regarding the study as a whole: Statistical analysis of the slight TRBV07 underrepresentation in rheumatoid arthritis patients did not adjust for multiple comparisons. More than 20% of CD8+ cells belonged to the largest clone in about an eighth of the 65 patients. CD8+ T-cell clonality did not differ significantly between rheumatoid arthritis patients and age-matched healthy controls.

V was clipped by 2 bases and J by 8 bases, with 10 bases between them. The germline gives CDR1 MNHNS, CDR2 SASEGT. The CDR3 runs to 13 residues. Concerning this clone itself: As yet, its antigen is unknown.

Sequencing was performed with immunoSEQ multiplex PCR; in TCRdb, only in-frame clones are kept and a portion is missing. Among fewer than 20,000 clones listed, approximately 71% were seen once. The rearrangement joins TRBV6-1 to TRBJ2-1, with D unclear. Sample: CD8+ T cells sorted from blood. The TCR was taken from an adult with rheumatoid arthritis. Here the CDR3 reads CASSEFVWYEQFF. CDR3 bases: TGTGCCAGCAGTGAATTTGTTTGGTATGAGCAGTTCTTC.